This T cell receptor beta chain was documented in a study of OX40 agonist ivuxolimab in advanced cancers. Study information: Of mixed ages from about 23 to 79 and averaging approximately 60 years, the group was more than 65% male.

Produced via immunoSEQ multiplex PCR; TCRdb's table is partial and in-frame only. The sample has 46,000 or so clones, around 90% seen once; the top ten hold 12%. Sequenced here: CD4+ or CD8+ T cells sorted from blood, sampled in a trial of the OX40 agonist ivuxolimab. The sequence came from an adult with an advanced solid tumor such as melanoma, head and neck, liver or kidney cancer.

The CDR3 DNA reads as TGTGCCAGCAGCACAGGGAACACCGGGGAGCTGTTTTTT. This gives the protein CASSTGNTGELFF. This sequence joins TRBV7-9 and TRBJ2-2; perhaps TRBD1 as D (5 bases). Looked up from germline, CDR1 is SEHNR and CDR2 is FQNEAQ (reference sequence). The CDR3 runs to 13 residues. Trimming removed 5 bases from V and 1 base from J, with 5 bases in between.